This paragraph reports one T cell receptor (beta chain). Its target is not known. This record comes from a study of shared clonotypes between healthy human individuals. Study-wide points: Richness estimates generally favored naive over memory subsets.

CD45RO negativity and positive selection for CCR7 defined naive CD8 cells, a population that excluded terminally differentiated effector memory CD45RA+ cells. The study drew its donors from healthy HIV-negative adults without recent acute infections or vaccinations. V was cut by 8 bases and J by 4 bases, with 17 bases left in between. CDR3 length equals 13 residues. The germline V gene has CDR1 SQVTM and CDR2 ANQGSEA. Assay execution took place at the deep level. Tens of thousands of T cell genomes, or 200 to 250 ng DNA, went into the sorted-subset replicate PCRs. Libraries were prepared by immunoSEQ multiplex PCR; TCRdb keeps only in-frame clonotypes and omits some of them. The table lists around 610,000 clones, 95% to 97% of them singletons.

Material: naive CD8+ T cells sorted from blood. This clonotype was sampled from a woman between 25 and 40 years old in good health. This chain joins TRBV29-1 and TRBJ1-1, with D possibly matching TRBD1 (5 bases). Here the CDR3 reads CSMNGVGGTEAFF. CDR3 DNA sequence: TGCAGCATGAATGGCGTCGGGGGCACTGAAGCTTTCTTT.